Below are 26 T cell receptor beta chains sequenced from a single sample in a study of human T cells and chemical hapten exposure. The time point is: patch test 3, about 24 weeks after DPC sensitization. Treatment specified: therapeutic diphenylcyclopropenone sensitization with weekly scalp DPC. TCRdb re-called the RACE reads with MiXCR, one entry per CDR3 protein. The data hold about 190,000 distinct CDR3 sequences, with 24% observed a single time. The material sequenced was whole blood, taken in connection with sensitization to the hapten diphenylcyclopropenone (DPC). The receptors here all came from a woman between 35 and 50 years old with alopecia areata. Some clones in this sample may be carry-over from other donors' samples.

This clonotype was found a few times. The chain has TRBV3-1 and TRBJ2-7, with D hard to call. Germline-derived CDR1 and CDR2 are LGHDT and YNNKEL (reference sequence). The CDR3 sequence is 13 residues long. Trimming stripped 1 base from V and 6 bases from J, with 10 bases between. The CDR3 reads CASSQGPSLEQYF. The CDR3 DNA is TGTGCCAGCAGCCAAGGTCCCTCCCTCGAGCAGTACTTC.

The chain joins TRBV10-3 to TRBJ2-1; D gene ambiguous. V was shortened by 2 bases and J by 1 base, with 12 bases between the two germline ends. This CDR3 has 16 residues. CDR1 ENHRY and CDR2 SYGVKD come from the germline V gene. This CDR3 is CAISEERAGSYNEQFF. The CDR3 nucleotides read TGTGCCATCAGTGAGGAAAGGGCTGGTTCCTACAATGAGCAGTTCTTC.

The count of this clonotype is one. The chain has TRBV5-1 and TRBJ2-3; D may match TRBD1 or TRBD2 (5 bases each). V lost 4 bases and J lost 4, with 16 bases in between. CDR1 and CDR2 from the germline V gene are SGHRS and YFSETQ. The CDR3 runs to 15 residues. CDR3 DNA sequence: TGCGCCAGCAGCCTGGGACCGAAAAGCGCAGATACGCAGTATTTT. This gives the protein CASSLGPKSADTQYF.

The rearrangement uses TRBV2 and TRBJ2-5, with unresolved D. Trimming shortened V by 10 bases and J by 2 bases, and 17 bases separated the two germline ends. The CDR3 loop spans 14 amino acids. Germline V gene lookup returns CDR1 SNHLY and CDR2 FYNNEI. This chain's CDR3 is CATHPGRLQETQYF. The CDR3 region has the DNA TGTGCCACCCACCCGGGCAGGCTACAAGAGACCCAGTACTTC.

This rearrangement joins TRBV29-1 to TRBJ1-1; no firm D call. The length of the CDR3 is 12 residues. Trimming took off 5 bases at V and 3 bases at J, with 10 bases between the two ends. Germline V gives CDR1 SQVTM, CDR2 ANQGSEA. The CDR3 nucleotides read TGCAGCGTTCGGGATCGGGACACTGAAGCTTTCTTT. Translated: CSVRDRDTEAFF.

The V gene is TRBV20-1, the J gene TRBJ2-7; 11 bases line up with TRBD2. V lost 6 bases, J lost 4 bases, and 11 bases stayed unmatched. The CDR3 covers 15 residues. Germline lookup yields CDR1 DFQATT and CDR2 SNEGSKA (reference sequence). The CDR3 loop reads CSAWAAGLAEYEQYF. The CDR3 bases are TGCAGTGCCTGGGCTGCGGGACTAGCGGAATACGAGCAGTACTTC.

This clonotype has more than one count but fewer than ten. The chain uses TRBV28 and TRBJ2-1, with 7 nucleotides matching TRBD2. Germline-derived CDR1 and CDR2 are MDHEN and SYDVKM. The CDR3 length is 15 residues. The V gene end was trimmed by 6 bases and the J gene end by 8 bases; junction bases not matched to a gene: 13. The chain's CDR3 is CASRLWREGRYEQFF. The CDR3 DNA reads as TGTGCCAGCAGGTTGTGGAGGGAGGGCCGCTATGAGCAGTTCTTC.

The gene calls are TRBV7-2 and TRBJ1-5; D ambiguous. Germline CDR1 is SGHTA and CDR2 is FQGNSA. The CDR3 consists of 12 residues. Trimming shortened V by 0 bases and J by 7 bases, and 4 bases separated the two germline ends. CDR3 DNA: TGTGCCAGCAGCTTAGCGAACCAGCCCCAGCATTTT. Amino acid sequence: CASSLANQPQHF.

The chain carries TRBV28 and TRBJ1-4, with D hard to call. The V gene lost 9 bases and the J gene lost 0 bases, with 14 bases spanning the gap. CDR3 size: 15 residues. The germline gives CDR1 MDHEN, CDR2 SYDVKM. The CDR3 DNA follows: TGTGCCAGTAACCCTCCGGGCCCAACTAATGAAAAACTGTTTTTT. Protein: CASNPPGPTNEKLFF.

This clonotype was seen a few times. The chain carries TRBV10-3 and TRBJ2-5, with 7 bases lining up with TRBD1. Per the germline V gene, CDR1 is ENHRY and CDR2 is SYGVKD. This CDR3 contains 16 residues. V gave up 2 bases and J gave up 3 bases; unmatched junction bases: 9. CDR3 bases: TGTGCCATCAGTGAGACCCGGGACAGTGCAAAAGAGACCCAGTACTTC. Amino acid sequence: CAISETRDSAKETQYF.

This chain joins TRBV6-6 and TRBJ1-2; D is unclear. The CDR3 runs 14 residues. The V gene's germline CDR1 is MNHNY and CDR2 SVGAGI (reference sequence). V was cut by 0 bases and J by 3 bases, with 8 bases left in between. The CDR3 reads CASSYSRGYYGYTF. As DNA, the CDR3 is TGTGCCAGCAGTTACTCTCGCGGATACTATGGCTACACCTTC.

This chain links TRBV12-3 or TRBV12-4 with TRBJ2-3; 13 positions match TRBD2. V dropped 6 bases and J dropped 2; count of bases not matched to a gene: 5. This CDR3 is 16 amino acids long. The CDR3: CASSGGLAGHTDTQYF. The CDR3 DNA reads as TGTGCCAGCAGCGGGGGACTAGCGGGACACACAGATACGCAGTATTTT.

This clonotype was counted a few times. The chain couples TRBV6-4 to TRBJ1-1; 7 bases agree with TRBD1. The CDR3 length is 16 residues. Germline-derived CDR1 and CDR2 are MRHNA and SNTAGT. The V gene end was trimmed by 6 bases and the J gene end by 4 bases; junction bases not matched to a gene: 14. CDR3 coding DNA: TGTGCCAGCAGGACCCCCCCCCCGACAGGGTCCACTGAAGCTTTCTTT. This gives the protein CASRTPPPTGSTEAFF.

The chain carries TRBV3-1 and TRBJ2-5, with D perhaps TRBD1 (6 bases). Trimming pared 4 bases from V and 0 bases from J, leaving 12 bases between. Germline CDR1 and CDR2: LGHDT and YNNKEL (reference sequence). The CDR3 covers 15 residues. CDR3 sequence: CASSPGQSHQETQYF. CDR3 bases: TGTGCCAGCAGCCCAGGACAGTCCCACCAAGAGACCCAGTACTTC.

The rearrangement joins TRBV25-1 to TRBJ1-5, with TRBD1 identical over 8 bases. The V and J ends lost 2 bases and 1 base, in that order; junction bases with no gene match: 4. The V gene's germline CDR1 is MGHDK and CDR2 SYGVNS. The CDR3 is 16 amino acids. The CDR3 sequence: CASSEQGAISNQPQHF. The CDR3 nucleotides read TGTGCCAGCAGTGAACAGGGGGCCATCAGCAATCAGCCCCAGCATTTT.

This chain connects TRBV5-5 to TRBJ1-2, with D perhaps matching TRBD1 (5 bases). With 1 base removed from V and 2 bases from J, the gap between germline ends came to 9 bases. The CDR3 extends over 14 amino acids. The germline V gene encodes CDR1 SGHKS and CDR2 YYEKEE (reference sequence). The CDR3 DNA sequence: TGTGCCAGCAGCTTGCAGGGACCGAACTATGGCTACACCTTC. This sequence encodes CASSLQGPNYGYTF.

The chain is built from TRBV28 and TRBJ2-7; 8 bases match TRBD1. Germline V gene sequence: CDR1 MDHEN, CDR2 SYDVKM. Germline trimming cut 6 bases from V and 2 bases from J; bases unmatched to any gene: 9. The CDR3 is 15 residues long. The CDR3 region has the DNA TGTGCCAGCAGCACCCCAGCGACAGGGGCCTACGAGCAGTACTTC. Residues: CASSTPATGAYEQYF.

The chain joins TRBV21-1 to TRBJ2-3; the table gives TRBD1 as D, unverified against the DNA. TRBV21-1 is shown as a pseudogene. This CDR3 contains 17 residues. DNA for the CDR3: TGTGCCAGCAGCAAAAACCGAACAGGGGACACCACAGATACGCAGTATTTT. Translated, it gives CASSKNRTGDTTDTQYF.

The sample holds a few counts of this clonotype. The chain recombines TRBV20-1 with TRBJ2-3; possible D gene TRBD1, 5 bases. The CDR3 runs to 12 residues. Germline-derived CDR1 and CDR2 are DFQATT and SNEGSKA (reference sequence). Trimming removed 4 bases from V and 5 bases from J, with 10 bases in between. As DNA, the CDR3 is TGCAGTGCTATGCAGGGATTAGATACGCAGTATTTT. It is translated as CSAMQGLDTQYF.

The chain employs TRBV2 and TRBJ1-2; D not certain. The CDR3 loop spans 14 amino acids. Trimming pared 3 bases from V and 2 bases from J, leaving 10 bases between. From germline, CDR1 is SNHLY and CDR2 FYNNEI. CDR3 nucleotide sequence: TGTGCCAGCAGTGAGACCCCAGTAAACTATGGCTACACCTTC. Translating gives CASSETPVNYGYTF. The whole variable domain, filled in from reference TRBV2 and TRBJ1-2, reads EPEVTQTPSHQVTQMGQEVILRCVPISNHLYFYWYRQILGQKVEFLVSFYNNEISEKSEIFDDQFSVERPDGSNFTLKIRSTKLEDSAMYFCASSETPVNYGYTFGSGTRLTVV.

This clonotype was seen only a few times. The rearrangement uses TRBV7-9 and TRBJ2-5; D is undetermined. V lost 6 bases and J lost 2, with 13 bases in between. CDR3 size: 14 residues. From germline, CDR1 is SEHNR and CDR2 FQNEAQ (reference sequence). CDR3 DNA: TGTGCCAGCAGTTATCCAAGGGATCAAGAGACCCAGTACTTC. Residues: CASSYPRDQETQYF.

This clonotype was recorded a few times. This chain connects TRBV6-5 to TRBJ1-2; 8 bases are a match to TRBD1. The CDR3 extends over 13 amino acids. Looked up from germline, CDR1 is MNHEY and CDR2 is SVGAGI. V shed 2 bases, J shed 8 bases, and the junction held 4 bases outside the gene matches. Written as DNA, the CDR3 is TGTGCCAGCAGTTACGGACAGGGAAGAGGCTACACCTTC. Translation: CASSYGQGRGYTF.

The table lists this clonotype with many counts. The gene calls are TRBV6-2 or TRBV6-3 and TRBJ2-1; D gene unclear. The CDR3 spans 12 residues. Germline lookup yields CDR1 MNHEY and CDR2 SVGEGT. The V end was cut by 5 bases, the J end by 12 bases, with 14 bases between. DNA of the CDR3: TGTGCCAGCAGTACCGCAGGTCCAGGGCAGTTCTTC. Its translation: CASSTAGPGQFF.

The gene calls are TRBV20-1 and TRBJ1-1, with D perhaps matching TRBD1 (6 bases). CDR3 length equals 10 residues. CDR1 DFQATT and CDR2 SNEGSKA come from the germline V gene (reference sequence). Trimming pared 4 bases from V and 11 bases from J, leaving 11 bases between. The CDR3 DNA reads TGCAGTGCTAAACGGGACACCGCTTTCTTT. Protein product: CSAKRDTAFF.

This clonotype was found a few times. CDR3 sequence: CASRAVAVYGYTF. In nucleotides, the CDR3 is TGTGCCAGTAGGGCCGTGGCGGTCTATGGCTACACCTTC. The chain has TRBV19 and TRBJ1-2, with D hard to call. V lost 6 bases and J 4 bases, leaving 12 bases between the germline ends. Germline V CDR1 and CDR2: LNHDA, SQIVND (reference sequence). This CDR3 region has 13 residues.

CDR3 residues: CASSFEGNTEAFF. In DNA form, the CDR3 reads TGTGCCAGCAGTTTCGAGGGGAACACTGAAGCTTTCTTT. The chain uses TRBV28 and TRBJ1-1; the D is unclear. There are 13 residues in the CDR3. Germline CDR1 is MDHEN and CDR2 is SYDVKM. Trimming stripped 3 bases from V and 1 base from J, with 6 bases between.